These 13 T cell receptor beta chains came from one sample sequenced in a study of CD8+ T cells in alopecia areata listed by TCRdb under 2018. The time point label on this specimen signifies: baseline before oral tofacitinib. The protocol used for the library was the immunoSEQ multiplex PCR assay. RNA was extracted from all samples and reverse transcribed into cDNA as template for TCR sequencing. TCRdb mirrors the immuneACCESS table, restricted to in-frame sequences. Some clones are absent from its copies; in checked studies, under half trace to an unresolved V gene, and the reason for the others is unknown. In all, the sample holds 150,000 or so clones, and about 51% of those were seen once. The ten largest clones add up to approximately 19% of the sample. The source was CD8+ T cells sorted from blood, collected at week 0. The receptors stem from a human donor with alopecia areata.

The sample holds a few counts of this clone. The rearrangement joins TRBV29-1 to TRBJ1-2, with D unclear. The CDR3 extends over 13 amino acids. Trimming pared 2 bases from V and 1 base from J, leaving 8 bases between. The germline CDR1 and CDR2 sequences are SQVTM and ANQGSEA. CDR3: CSVENSNNYGYTF. In DNA, the CDR3 is TGCAGCGTTGAAAACAGCAATAACTATGGCTACACCTTC. Full variable domain (rest looked up from reference TRBV29-1 and TRBJ1-2): SAVISQKPSRDICQRGTSLTIQCQVDSQVTMMFWYRQQPGQSLTLIATANQGSEATYESGFVIDKFPISRPNLTFSTLTVSNMSPEDSSIYLCSVENSNNYGYTFGSGTRLTVV.

This clone occurred a few times. The chain recombines TRBV12-2 with TRBJ2-7; the listed D gene, TRBD2, was not tested against the DNA. TRBV12-2 is described as a pseudogene. This CDR3 is 15 amino acids long. CDR3: CASRSGLAGGCEQYF. CDR3 in DNA: TGTGCAAGTCGTTCCGGACTAGCGGGGGGCTGCGAGCAGTACTTC.

This clone was recorded a few times. V is TRBV30 and J is TRBJ2-1; 10 bases agree with TRBD2. V trimming: 7 bases; J trimming: 6 bases; junction bases outside the gene matches: 12. This CDR3 contains 15 residues. Germline assignment: CDR1 GTSNPN and CDR2 SVGIG (reference sequence). CDR3 DNA: TGTGCCTCCACCCTGGGCCAGCGGGGGGGCAATGAGCAGTTCTTC. Translated, it gives CASTLGQRGGNEQFF.

The chain carries TRBV30 and TRBJ2-2, with D possibly being TRBD2 (5 bases). Germline V gene sequence: CDR1 GTSNPN, CDR2 SVGIG (reference sequence). V gave up 3 bases and J gave up 5 bases, with 13 bases separating them. CDR3 length equals 14 residues. The DNA of the CDR3 is TGTGCCTGGAGGGCCGGGGAGAGGACCGGGGAGCTGTTTTTT. Translated: CAWRAGERTGELFF.

The rearrangement uses TRBV29-1 and TRBJ1-2; no firm D call. Trimming pared 5 bases from V and 2 bases from J, leaving 9 bases between. This CDR3 contains 12 residues. Germline loops: CDR1 SQVTM, CDR2 ANQGSEA. The CDR3, as DNA: TGCAGCGTTAAGGGCAGGAACTATGGCTACACCTTC. Residues: CSVKGRNYGYTF.

The chain uses TRBV18 and TRBJ2-5, with D tentatively TRBD1 (5 bases). This CDR3 comprises 14 residues. V lost 5 bases and J 3 bases, leaving 13 bases between the germline ends. Germline values: CDR1 KGHSH, CDR2 LQKENI. The CDR3 is CASSSRVLEETQYF. CDR3 in DNA: TGTGCCAGCTCATCCAGGGTGCTCGAAGAGACCCAGTACTTC.

The chain has TRBV29-1 and TRBJ1-2; D may be TRBD1 (5 bases). CDR1 and CDR2 from the germline V gene are SQVTM and ANQGSEA. The germline V and J ends were trimmed by 1 base and 4 bases, with 13 bases remaining between them. CDR3 length: 14 amino acids. The CDR3 DNA is TGCAGCGTTGAAGTTGGGCAGGGAAGCTATGGCTACACCTTC. This translates into CSVEVGQGSYGYTF.

V and J are TRBV11-2 and TRBJ2-1; tentatively, D is TRBD1 (6 bases). The CDR3 has 14 residues. V was clipped by 7 bases and J by 3 bases, with 13 bases between them. CDR1 and CDR2 (germline): SGHAT, FQNNGV. The CDR3 bases are TGTGCCAGCAACCAAGGACAGATCTACAATGAGCAGTTCTTC. Translation gives CASNQGQIYNEQFF.

This clone was observed once. The chain has TRBV11-2 and TRBJ1-1; no firm D call. This CDR3 has 12 amino acids. CDR1 and CDR2 from the germline V gene are SGHAT and FQNNGV. Deletions cut 5 bases from V and 5 bases from J, with 9 bases between. CDR3 residues: CASSPAGTEAFF. CDR3 in DNA: TGTGCCAGCAGCCCTGCGGGGACTGAAGCTTTCTTT.

This clone was picked up a small number of times. The chain couples TRBV4-1 to TRBJ1-1, with 7 bases fitting TRBD1. V shed 4 bases and J 6 bases; nucleotides not matched to a gene: 11. Germline CDR1 MGHRA, CDR2 YSYEKL. The CDR3 is 15 amino acids. The CDR3 sequence: CASSLFYYRGPEAFF. In DNA form, the CDR3 reads TGCGCCAGCAGCCTCTTTTACTACAGGGGACCTGAAGCTTTCTTT.

This clone showed up just a few times. The chain's CDR3 is CASSRDFTGELFF. In nucleotides, the CDR3 is TGTGCCAGCAGTAGGGATTTCACCGGGGAGCTGTTTTTT. The genes are TRBV6-6 and TRBJ2-2; D remains unclear. Trimming shortened V by 5 bases and J by 4 bases, and 8 bases separated the two germline ends. The CDR3 sequence is 13 residues long. Germline V lookup: CDR1 MNHNY, CDR2 SVGAGI (reference sequence).

This clone was seen more than once but under ten times. This chain links TRBV27 with TRBJ2-3; D possibly corresponds to TRBD2 (6 bases). V lost 5 bases and J 7 bases, leaving 19 bases between the germline ends. The length of the CDR3 is 15 residues. Germline CDR1 MNHEY, CDR2 SMNVEV (reference sequence). The CDR3 region is CASSPRAGNNYTQYF. The DNA for the CDR3 is TGTGCCAGCAGTCCTCGGGCGGGAAACAACTATACGCAGTATTTT.

J is TRBJ2-7 and V is TRBV5-1; D gene uncertain. Germline CDR1 and CDR2: SGHRS and YFSETQ. V lost 0 bases to trimming and J lost 4 bases, with 11 bases between them. This CDR3 has 14 amino acids. The CDR3 spells CASSLEPTQYEQYF. The CDR3 DNA sequence: TGCGCCAGCAGCTTGGAACCTACCCAGTACGAGCAGTACTTC.